Each of the 22 T cell receptor beta chains below was sequenced from the same sample in a study of shared clonotypes between healthy human individuals. CD45RO-negative CD8 cells positively selected for CCR7 made up the naive population, which excluded terminally differentiated effector memory CD45RA+ cells. Sequencing was performed with immunoSEQ multiplex PCR; in TCRdb, only in-frame clones are kept and a portion is missing. The table lists about 2 million clones, about 95% of them singletons, with 1.2% in the top ten. The sequenced material came from naive CD8+ T cells sorted from blood. The receptors shown here come from a young man in good health.

This sequence joins TRBV7-9 and TRBJ2-7; D not resolved. Germline CDR1 is SEHNR and CDR2 is FQNEAQ (reference sequence). The CDR3 has 13 amino acids. Trimming took off 1 base at V and 0 bases at J, with 4 bases between the two ends. Here the CDR3 reads CASSLVISYEQYF. In nucleotides, the CDR3 is TGTGCCAGCAGCTTAGTCATCTCCTACGAGCAGTACTTC.

The CDR3 reads CASGNQKTYEQYF. CDR3 nucleotides: TGTGCCAGCGGAAATCAGAAGACCTACGAGCAGTACTTC. V is TRBV27 and J is TRBJ2-7, with D uncertain. V lost 8 bases, J lost 2 bases, and 13 bases lay in between. Germline V gene sequence: CDR1 MNHEY, CDR2 SMNVEV (reference sequence). The CDR3 has 13 residues.

This clone was seen a handful of times. The V and J genes are TRBV5-1 and TRBJ2-2, with D hard to call. Germline assignment: CDR1 SGHRS and CDR2 YFSETQ. The CDR3 is made up of 15 amino acids. Trimming removed 0 bases at V and 7 bases at J, with 13 bases between. CDR3 nucleotides: TGCGCCAGCAGCTTGGGCCCAGGAGTCAACGGGGAGCTGTTTTTT. Protein sequence: CASSLGPGVNGELFF.

The genes are TRBV6-4 and TRBJ1-2; 7 bases fit TRBD1. V trimming: 6 bases; J trimming: 8 bases; junction bases outside the gene matches: 15. There are 15 residues in the CDR3. The V gene's germline CDR1 is MRHNA and CDR2 SNTAGT. CDR3 region: CASSGQAPLNLGYTF. The CDR3 DNA reads as TGTGCCAGCAGCGGACAGGCTCCCCTCAATCTCGGCTACACCTTC.

This chain joins TRBV11-2 and TRBJ1-2; no reliable D call. Looked up from germline, CDR1 is SGHAT and CDR2 is FQNNGV. The germline V and J ends were trimmed by 2 bases and 4 bases, with 8 bases remaining between them. This CDR3 contains 13 residues. The CDR3 loop is CASSLNGGYGYTF. In DNA, the CDR3 is TGTGCCAGCAGCTTAAACGGAGGCTATGGCTACACCTTC.

V is TRBV5-6 and J is TRBJ2-7; 8 bases fit TRBD2. The V and J ends lost 3 bases and 3 bases, in that order; junction bases with no gene match: 8. The CDR3 covers 15 residues. Germline assignment: CDR1 SGHDT and CDR2 YYEEEE. The CDR3 region has the DNA TGTGCCAGCAGCTCCGCGGGGCGGGAGGTCTACGAGCAGTACTTC. Protein product: CASSSAGREVYEQYF.

The chain carries TRBV4-3 and TRBJ2-7; TRBD2 matches at 7 bases. Germline-derived CDR1 and CDR2 are LGHNA and YSLEER. The CDR3 sequence is 15 residues long. The trim removed 3 bases at V and 5 bases at J, leaving 10 bases unmatched. For the CDR3, the DNA is TGCGCCAGCAGCCAGAGGCCGGGGGGATCGGACGAGCAGTACTTC. Translation: CASSQRPGGSDEQYF.

This chain joins TRBV4-1 and TRBJ2-7, with D maybe TRBD1 (6 bases). Trimming removed 4 bases at V and 0 bases at J, with 13 bases between. The CDR3 is 15 amino acids. Germline CDR1 reads MGHRA; CDR2 reads YSYEKL. Written as DNA, the CDR3 is TGCGCCAGCAGCCCGACGGACAGTGCCTCCTACGAGCAGTACTTC. This codes for CASSPTDSASYEQYF.

The chain joins TRBV11-3 to TRBJ1-4; D remains unclear. Germline loops: CDR1 SGHNT, CDR2 YENEEA. V was cut by 1 base and J by 8 bases, with 8 bases left in between. The CDR3 has 13 residues. CDR3 residues: CASSLGPAEKLFF. The CDR3 DNA reads TGTGCCAGCAGCTTAGGGCCAGCGGAAAAACTGTTTTTT.

The chain links TRBV4-1 to TRBJ2-1, with D maybe TRBD2 (5 bases). With 1 base removed from V and 8 bases from J, the gap between germline ends came to 15 bases. Germline-derived CDR1 and CDR2 are MGHRA and YSYEKL. The length of the CDR3 is 15 residues. The CDR3 DNA is TGCGCCAGCAGCCAAGGCTCCCCGGGGTGGGATGAGCAGTTCTTC. It is translated as CASSQGSPGWDEQFF.

The gene calls are TRBV28 and TRBJ1-1, with D possibly being TRBD1 (5 bases). Trimming cost V 2 bases and J 0 bases, with 10 bases left between them. CDR1 MDHEN and CDR2 SYDVKM come from the germline V gene. This CDR3 is built from 15 residues. The CDR3 coding sequence is TGTGCCAGCAGTTTAGAGTACAGGCTGAACACTGAAGCTTTCTTT. Residues: CASSLEYRLNTEAFF.

The CDR3: CASSMELEAFF. CDR3 nucleotides: TGTGCCAGTAGTATGGAACTTGAAGCTTTCTTT. The chain employs TRBV19 and TRBJ1-1; D is uncertain. The germline CDR1 and CDR2 sequences are LNHDA and SQIVND (reference sequence). V lost 3 bases, J lost 7 bases, and 6 bases lay in between. CDR3 length: 11 amino acids.

The rearrangement joins TRBV6-5 to TRBJ1-5; no reliable D call. V lost 0 bases, J lost 6 bases, and 6 bases lay in between. This CDR3 region has 13 residues. CDR1 is MNHEY and CDR2 is SVGAGI in the germline V gene. The CDR3 bases are TGTGCCAGCAGTTACTCAAAAACTCAGCCCCAGCATTTT. This gives the protein CASSYSKTQPQHF.

With respect to this clone: Other DNA sequences within the sample encode an identical CDR3. V and J are TRBV6-5 and TRBJ2-1, with a possible D match to TRBD1 (6 bases). The V end was cut by 2 bases, the J end by 3 bases, with 8 bases between. Per the germline V gene, CDR1 is MNHEY and CDR2 is SVGAGI. The CDR3 is 14 residues long. The CDR3 region is CASSYTDSYNEQFF. The CDR3 bases are TGTGCCAGCAGTTACACGGACAGCTACAATGAGCAGTTCTTC.

The V call is TRBV6-5, the J call TRBJ1-5; D is uncertain. Trimming cost V 2 bases and J 4 bases, with 6 bases left between them. The CDR3 runs to 13 residues. Germline V gene lookup returns CDR1 MNHEY and CDR2 SVGAGI. The CDR3 sequence is CASSYLPNQPQHF. The CDR3 DNA sequence: TGTGCCAGCAGTTACCTTCCTAATCAGCCCCAGCATTTT.

V is TRBV2 and J is TRBJ2-5; TRBD2 aligns across 8 bases. The germline V gene has CDR1 SNHLY and CDR2 FYNNEI. The CDR3 loop spans 14 amino acids. After removal of 5 bases from V and 2 bases from J, the junction contained 4 bases not matched to a gene. The CDR3 region has the DNA TGTGCCAGCAGTTTAGCGGGGACGCAAGAGACCCAGTACTTC. Amino acids: CASSLAGTQETQYF.

This sequence joins TRBV6-1 and TRBJ2-7, with 10 nucleotides matching TRBD2. The V and J ends lost 1 base and 6 bases, in that order; junction bases with no gene match: 6. The CDR3 covers 15 residues. Germline loops: CDR1 MNHNS, CDR2 SASEGT. In DNA, the CDR3 is TGTGCCAGCAGTGAAGTTCTAGCGGGAGTGACCGAGCAGTACTTC. Protein: CASSEVLAGVTEQYF.

Points on this clone: The same CDR3 arises from other DNA sequences in this sample as well. This sequence joins TRBV4-3 and TRBJ2-6; D not resolved. The V end was cut by 1 base, the J end by 0 bases, with 4 bases between. This CDR3 spans 15 amino acids. CDR1 and CDR2 (germline): LGHNA, YSLEER. CDR3 in DNA: TGCGCCAGCAGCCAAGTGTACTCTGGGGCCAACGTCCTGACTTTC. Its protein product is CASSQVYSGANVLTF.

The chain combines TRBV7-6 with TRBJ2-7, with TRBD1 matching 9 bases. V was pared by 6 bases and J by 6 bases, with 12 bases of the junction left unmatched. The CDR3 sequence is 15 residues long. Germline V gene lookup returns CDR1 SGHVS and CDR2 FNYEAQ. The DNA of the CDR3 is TGTGCCAGCAGTCCCGGTCCGGGACAGGGTTCCGAGCAGTACTTC. Residues: CASSPGPGQGSEQYF.

The gene calls are TRBV4-1 and TRBJ2-1; D gene ambiguous. This CDR3 contains 14 residues. The germline CDR1 and CDR2 sequences are MGHRA and YSYEKL. V was clipped by 0 bases and J by 6 bases, with 9 bases between them. As DNA, the CDR3 is TGCGCCAGCAGCCAAGATGGCCGGATCAATGAGCAGTTCTTC. Translating gives CASSQDGRINEQFF.

Of note for this clone: Other DNA sequences in this sample translate to the same CDR3. The chain links TRBV9 to TRBJ2-7, with TRBD2 as a possible D gene (7 bases). CDR3 length equals 14 residues. The V end was cut by 3 bases, the J end by 0 bases, with 10 bases between. The germline CDR1 and CDR2 sequences are SGDLS and YYNGEE. In DNA form, the CDR3 reads TGTGCCAGCAGCGCAGGGGACTACTCCTACGAGCAGTACTTC. It is translated as CASSAGDYSYEQYF.

As for this clone: The sample contains more than one DNA sequence encoding this CDR3. The chain has TRBV4-1 and TRBJ2-3, with D maybe TRBD1 (5 bases). V lost 0 bases and J lost 4, with 8 bases in between. This CDR3 is built from 14 residues. The germline gives CDR1 MGHRA, CDR2 YSYEKL. CDR3 DNA: TGCGCCAGCAGCCAAGATCCAGGGTCAGATACGCAGTATTTT. As protein: CASSQDPGSDTQYF.